These 32 T cell receptor beta chains share one sample of origin, sequenced in a study of blood T cell repertoires in COVID-19. The repertoire was sequenced with immunoSEQ multiplex PCR; TCRdb's copy has only in-frame clones and lacks some. The top ten hold 0.8% to 1% of the sample, which has 450,000 or so clones, roughly 89% seen once. Sequencing used peripheral blood. The receptors derive from a man aged 18 to 29 with COVID-19, enrolled during active disease.

This sequence joins TRBV19 and TRBJ2-1; no clear D gene. Trimming shortened V by 4 bases and J by 10 bases, and 14 bases separated the two germline ends. Germline V CDR1 and CDR2: LNHDA, SQIVND (reference sequence). The CDR3 spans 13 residues. The chain's CDR3 is CASSTGLSREQFF. The CDR3 region has the DNA TGTGCCAGTAGTACGGGTCTGTCCCGGGAGCAGTTCTTC.

The V call is TRBV15, the J call TRBJ1-4; 9 bases align to TRBD1. Germline CDR1 LNHNV, CDR2 YYDKDF (reference sequence). The CDR3 totals 15 residues. Trimming cost V 3 bases and J 7 bases; bases outside gene matches: 6. The CDR3 DNA reads as TGTGCCACCAGCAGCGGGACAGGGAGGTTTGAAAAACTGTTTTTT. Its translation is CATSSGTGRFEKLFF.

This clone was seen just once. In nucleotides, the CDR3 is TGTGCCAGCAGCGCCGACACAGACAGTATGAACACTGAAGCTTTCTTT. It specifies CASSADTDSMNTEAFF. The chain combines TRBV5-4 with TRBJ1-1; D perhaps matches TRBD1 (5 bases). Germline loops: CDR1 SGHNT, CDR2 YYREEE (reference sequence). V was cut by 4 bases and J by 0 bases, with 16 bases left in between. The CDR3 has 16 residues.

The chain employs TRBV14 and TRBJ2-6; D remains ambiguous. Germline lookup yields CDR1 SGHDN and CDR2 FVKESK. Deletions cut 3 bases from V and 0 bases from J, with 9 bases between. The CDR3 has 16 residues. CDR3 region: CASSHYGHSGANVLTF. The CDR3 nucleotides are TGTGCCAGCAGCCATTACGGTCACTCTGGGGCCAACGTCCTGACTTTC.

The chain is built from TRBV19 and TRBJ1-5; the D is unclear. The CDR3 runs 14 residues. Germline values: CDR1 LNHDA, CDR2 SQIVND (reference sequence). V dropped 5 bases and J dropped 3 bases, with 11 bases sitting between them. The CDR3 region has the DNA TGTGCCAGTAGTCCCTTGCGGGACAATCAGCCCCAGCATTTT. Translated: CASSPLRDNQPQHF.

This chain links TRBV5-4 with TRBJ2-2, with 8 positions matching TRBD1. CDR3 size: 15 residues. Germline V CDR1 and CDR2: SGHNT, YYREEE (reference sequence). With 4 bases clipped from V and 1 base from J, the junction kept 3 bases outside the gene matches. This chain's CDR3 is CASSPGQENTGELFF. As DNA, the CDR3 is TGTGCCAGCAGCCCGGGACAGGAGAACACCGGGGAGCTGTTTTTT.

The CDR3 here is CASSPRTGGTEAFF. The DNA for the CDR3 is TGTGCCAGTAGTCCAAGGACAGGGGGCACTGAAGCTTTCTTT. The chain employs TRBV19 and TRBJ1-1; 10 positions match TRBD1. Germline lookup yields CDR1 LNHDA and CDR2 SQIVND (reference sequence). This CDR3 comprises 14 residues. J gave up 4 bases and V 5 bases, and 4 bases lay outside the gene matches.

The chain is built from TRBV12-3 or TRBV12-4 and TRBJ1-5; tentatively, D is TRBD1 (5 bases). The CDR3 extends over 13 amino acids. The V end lost 6 bases, the J end lost 6 bases, and 12 bases lay between the germline ends. The CDR3 DNA reads as TGTGCCAGCAGCACCATGGGGGGTCAGCCCCAGCATTTT. Protein sequence: CASSTMGGQPQHF.

V is TRBV4-1 and J is TRBJ1-1; maybe TRBD1 (5 bases). CDR1 MGHRA and CDR2 YSYEKL come from the germline V gene. V lost 4 bases to trimming and J lost 1 base, with 16 bases between them. The CDR3 totals 16 residues. CDR3 region: CASSPIYGRGNTEAFF. DNA for the CDR3: TGCGCCAGCAGCCCAATCTACGGGAGGGGGAACACTGAAGCTTTCTTT.

The chain couples TRBV4-2 to TRBJ2-1; 7 bases map to TRBD1. This CDR3 spans 13 amino acids. CDR1 is LGHNA, CDR2 YNFKEQ, per germline. The ends lost 3 bases at V and 7 bases at J; junction bases unmatched: 3. CDR3 sequence (DNA): TGTGCCAGCAGCCAGGGGACAGTAAATGAGCAGTTCTTC. This sequence encodes CASSQGTVNEQFF.

This chain connects TRBV2 to TRBJ2-1; TRBD2 matches at 8 bases. CDR1 and CDR2 (germline): SNHLY, FYNNEI. CDR3 length equals 15 residues. J gave up 6 bases and V 6 bases, and 10 bases lay outside the gene matches. As DNA, the CDR3 is TGTGCCAGCAGGCCGCCCGGGGGGGTCGGCAATGAGCAGTTCTTC. It is translated as CASRPPGGVGNEQFF.

This clone showed up just a few times. This rearrangement joins TRBV2 to TRBJ1-4; 11 nucleotides match TRBD1. The CDR3 loop spans 18 amino acids. The V gene end was trimmed by 7 bases and the J gene end by 5 bases; junction bases not matched to a gene: 15. The germline V gene has CDR1 SNHLY and CDR2 FYNNEI. This CDR3 is CASNLIGQGAIVNEKLFF. The CDR3 bases are TGTGCCAGCAATCTGATAGGACAGGGGGCTATCGTCAATGAAAAACTGTTTTTT.

This clone has a single count. This rearrangement joins TRBV18 to TRBJ2-5, with 11 bases fitting TRBD1. Germline V CDR1 and CDR2: KGHSH, LQKENI. The CDR3 length is 15 residues. Trimming removed 6 bases from V and 5 bases from J; junction bases left unmatched: 8. Here the CDR3 DNA reads TGTGCCAGCTCCCCGGACAGGGGGCTCCAGGAGACCCAGTACTTC. Its protein product is CASSPDRGLQETQYF.

The rearrangement uses TRBV5-4 and TRBJ1-1; D gene ambiguous. The CDR3 runs to 16 residues. Germline loops: CDR1 SGHNT, CDR2 YYREEE (reference sequence). V was trimmed by 0 bases and J by 0 bases, leaving 12 bases between them. This CDR3 reads CASSLGFMPMNTEAFF. In DNA, the CDR3 is TGTGCCAGCAGCTTGGGGTTTATGCCTATGAACACTGAAGCTTTCTTT.

The rearrangement uses TRBV18 and TRBJ1-2, with a tentative D call TRBD1 (5 bases). Trimming took 8 bases from V and 0 from J, leaving 22 bases between them. Germline assignment: CDR1 KGHSH and CDR2 LQKENI. This CDR3 is 17 amino acids long. The CDR3 reads CASNLEQAKNANYGYTF. The DNA of the CDR3 is TGTGCCAGCAACTTGGAACAGGCGAAAAACGCTAACTATGGCTACACCTTC.

This rearrangement joins TRBV27 to TRBJ2-3, with TRBD2 matching over 8 bases. This CDR3 spans 18 amino acids. CDR1 is MNHEY and CDR2 is SMNVEV in the germline V gene (reference sequence). After removal of 7 bases from V and 0 bases from J, the junction contained 15 bases not matched to a gene. This chain's CDR3 is CASTPPRKAGVSTDTQYF. CDR3 sequence (DNA): TGTGCCAGCACCCCCCCGAGGAAAGCGGGGGTTAGCACAGATACGCAGTATTTT.

Comments on this clone: Distinct nucleotide sequences in the sample also encode this CDR3. The gene calls are TRBV5-4 and TRBJ2-7; the D gene is possibly TRBD1 (6 bases). The CDR3 has 13 residues. CDR1 SGHNT and CDR2 YYREEE come from the germline V gene (reference sequence). Deletions cut 3 bases from V and 2 bases from J, with 9 bases between. This chain's CDR3 is CASSSDRPYEQYF. CDR3 coding DNA: TGTGCCAGCAGCTCCGACAGGCCCTACGAGCAGTACTTC.

The chain combines TRBV30 with TRBJ1-5, with a possible D match to TRBD1 (6 bases). This CDR3 has 14 residues. The germline CDR1 and CDR2 sequences are GTSNPN and SVGIG (reference sequence). With 5 bases removed from V and 2 bases from J, the gap between germline ends came to 13 bases. CDR3 in DNA: TGTGCCTGGGGAACAGGGTCTGGCAATCAGCCCCAGCATTTT. Its protein product is CAWGTGSGNQPQHF. The variable domain in full, completed from reference TRBV30 and TRBJ1-5, reads SQTIHQWPATLVQPVGSPLSLECTVEGTSNPNLYWYRQAAGRGLQLLFYSVGIGQISSEVPQNLSASRPQDRQFILSSKKLLLSDSGFYLCAWGTGSGNQPQHFGDGTRLSIL.

The V call is TRBV6-5, the J call TRBJ2-1, with a weak D call TRBD1 (5 bases). V was clipped by 10 bases and J by 0 bases, with 16 bases between them. This CDR3 contains 15 residues. Germline CDR1 MNHEY, CDR2 SVGAGI. DNA of the CDR3: TGTGCCACCAGGCAGGGTACGAGCTCCTACAATGAGCAGTTCTTC. It yields the protein CATRQGTSSYNEQFF.

The genes are TRBV3-1 (or the pseudogene TRBV3-2) and TRBJ1-3, with D tentatively TRBD1 (6 bases). The CDR3 extends over 14 amino acids. V dropped 4 bases and J dropped 4 bases, with 11 bases sitting between them. The germline CDR1 and CDR2 sequences are LGHDT and YNNKEL (reference sequence). The CDR3 spells CASSLGGLGNTIYF. The CDR3 DNA reads as TGTGCCAGCAGCCTCGGGGGGCTCGGAAACACCATATATTTT.

The rearrangement joins TRBV9 to TRBJ2-7; 7 nucleotides agree with TRBD1. The V gene's germline CDR1 is SGDLS and CDR2 YYNGEE. This CDR3 is built from 15 residues. V gave up 0 bases and J gave up 2 bases; unmatched junction bases: 5. The CDR3 sequence is CASSVGGDRTYEQYF. The CDR3 DNA reads as TGTGCCAGCAGCGTAGGAGGGGACAGAACCTACGAGCAGTACTTC.

The V and J genes are TRBV3-1 (or the pseudogene TRBV3-2) and TRBJ2-1, with D perhaps being TRBD1 or TRBD2 (6 bases each). Germline V lookup: CDR1 LGHDT, CDR2 YNNKEL (reference sequence). The ends were cut back, 5 bases at V and 8 bases at J, with 19 bases in the middle. CDR3 length: 15 amino acids. CDR3 sequence: CASSKGTIWGDEQFF. The CDR3 coding sequence is TGTGCCAGCAGCAAAGGGACAATCTGGGGGGATGAGCAGTTCTTC.

V gene TRBV7-2 combines with J gene TRBJ2-1; the D gene is possibly TRBD1 (5 bases). The CDR3 contains 17 residues. Trimming pared 1 base from V and 1 base from J, leaving 14 bases between. The V gene's germline CDR1 is SGHTA and CDR2 FQGNSA. The DNA of the CDR3 is TGTGCCAGCAGCTTAGAGTGGGGCGGAAGGTCCTACAATGAGCAGTTCTTC. Translated: CASSLEWGGRSYNEQFF.

The chain has TRBV19 and TRBJ1-2; D unclear. V dropped 3 bases and J dropped 0 bases, with 5 bases sitting between them. This CDR3 is built from 13 residues. Looked up from germline, CDR1 is LNHDA and CDR2 is SQIVND (reference sequence). CDR3 loop: CASSISANYGYTF. CDR3 nucleotides: TGTGCCAGTAGTATCTCTGCTAACTATGGCTACACCTTC.

This chain links TRBV25-1 with TRBJ2-1; 7 positions match TRBD2. CDR1 and CDR2 (germline): MGHDK, SYGVNS. The CDR3 sequence is 14 residues long. With 5 bases clipped from V and 8 bases from J, the junction kept 9 bases outside the gene matches. The CDR3 nucleotides read TGTGCCAGCAGTCCTATGCGGGAGATCGATGAGCAGTTCTTC. It specifies CASSPMREIDEQFF.

This chain links TRBV4-1 with TRBJ1-4; D gene ambiguous. The CDR3 totals 14 residues. V lost 2 bases and J lost 7, with 11 bases in between. CDR1 is MGHRA, CDR2 YSYEKL, per germline. The DNA of the CDR3 is TGCGCCAGCAGCCAAACCTTTCCGGGTGAAAAACTGTTTTTT. Residues: CASSQTFPGEKLFF.

V gene TRBV6-5 combines with J gene TRBJ2-3; a possible D gene is TRBD2 (5 bases). Trimming stripped 6 bases from V and 6 bases from J, with 19 bases between. The CDR3 loop spans 15 amino acids. CDR1 is MNHEY and CDR2 is SVGAGI in the germline V gene. The CDR3 DNA is TGTGCCAGCAGAGCCCGGGATCCGGGGTGGGATACGCAGTATTTT. Its protein product is CASRARDPGWDTQYF.

The chain recombines TRBV5-1 with TRBJ2-1; TRBD2 agrees at 13 bases. CDR1 SGHRS and CDR2 YFSETQ come from the germline V gene. This CDR3 contains 16 residues. Trimming cost V 3 bases and J 7 bases; bases outside gene matches: 7. DNA for the CDR3: TGCGCCAGCAGCTATCAGGGGACTAGCGGGATAAATGAGCAGTTCTTC. It specifies CASSYQGTSGINEQFF.

The DNA for the CDR3 is TGTGCCAGCAGCGAAATGACAGGGACTGAAGCTTTCTTT. Protein product: CASSEMTGTEAFF. The chain has TRBV7-9 and TRBJ1-1; 7 positions agree with TRBD1. The J segment lost 5 bases and the V segment lost 5 bases, leaving 5 bases of the junction unmatched. Germline CDR1 is SEHNR and CDR2 is FQNEAQ (reference sequence). This CDR3 spans 13 amino acids.

The chain combines TRBV7-8 with TRBJ1-6; 7 bases fit TRBD1. Per germline, CDR1 SGHVS and CDR2 FQNEAQ. The CDR3 has 15 residues. V lost 6 bases and J lost 7; bases outside the gene matches: 9. CDR3: CASSPGTVRNSPLHF. The CDR3 DNA is TGTGCCAGCAGTCCTGGGACAGTTAGGAATTCACCCCTCCACTTT.

The rearrangement uses TRBV24-1 and TRBJ2-3; D unclear. The V and J ends lost 9 bases and 2 bases respectively, with 5 bases between them. The CDR3 loop spans 11 amino acids. The germline CDR1 and CDR2 sequences are KGHDR and SFDVKD. CDR3 region: CATANTDTQYF. In DNA, the CDR3 is TGTGCCACCGCTAACACAGATACGCAGTATTTT.

The CDR3 loop is CGGRGTEAFF. As DNA, the CDR3 is TGTGGCGGAAGGGGGACTGAAGCTTTCTTT. The J gene is TRBJ1-1, the V gene TRBV30; tentative D call: TRBD1 (6 bases). This CDR3 contains 10 residues. Germline CDR1 GTSNPN, CDR2 SVGIG (reference sequence).